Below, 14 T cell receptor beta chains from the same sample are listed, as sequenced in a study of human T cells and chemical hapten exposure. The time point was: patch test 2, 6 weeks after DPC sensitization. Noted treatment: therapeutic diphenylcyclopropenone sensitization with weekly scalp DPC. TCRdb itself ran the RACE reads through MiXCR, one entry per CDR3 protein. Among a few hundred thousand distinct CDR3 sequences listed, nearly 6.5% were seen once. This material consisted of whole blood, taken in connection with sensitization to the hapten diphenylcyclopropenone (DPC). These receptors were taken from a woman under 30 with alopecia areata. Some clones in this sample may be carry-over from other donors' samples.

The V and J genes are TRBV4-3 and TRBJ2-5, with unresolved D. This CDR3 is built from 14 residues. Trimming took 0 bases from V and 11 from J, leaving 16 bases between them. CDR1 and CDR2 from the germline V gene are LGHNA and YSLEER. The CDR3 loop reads CASSQDLVGRLQYF. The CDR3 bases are TGCGCCAGCAGCCAAGATCTTGTAGGGCGACTTCAGTACTTC.

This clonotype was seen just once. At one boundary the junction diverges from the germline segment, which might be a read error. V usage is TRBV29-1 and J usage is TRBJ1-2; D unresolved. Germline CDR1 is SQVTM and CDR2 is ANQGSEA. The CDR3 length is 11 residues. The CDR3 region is CGVGTNYGYTF. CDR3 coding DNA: TGCGGCGTGGGGACTAACTATGGCTACACCTTC.

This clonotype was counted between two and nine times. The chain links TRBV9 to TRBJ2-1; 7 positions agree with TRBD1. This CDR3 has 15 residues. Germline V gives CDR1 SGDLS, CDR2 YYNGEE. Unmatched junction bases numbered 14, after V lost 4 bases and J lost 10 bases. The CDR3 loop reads CASSFTDRAEGEQFF. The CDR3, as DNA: TGTGCCAGCAGCTTCACTGACAGGGCAGAAGGGGAGCAGTTCTTC.

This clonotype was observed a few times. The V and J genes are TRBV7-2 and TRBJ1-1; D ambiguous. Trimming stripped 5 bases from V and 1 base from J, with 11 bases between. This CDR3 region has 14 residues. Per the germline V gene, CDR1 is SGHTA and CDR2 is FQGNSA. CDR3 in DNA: TGTGCCAGCAGCGGCCGGGGTCCGAACACTGAAGCTTTCTTT. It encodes CASSGRGPNTEAFF.

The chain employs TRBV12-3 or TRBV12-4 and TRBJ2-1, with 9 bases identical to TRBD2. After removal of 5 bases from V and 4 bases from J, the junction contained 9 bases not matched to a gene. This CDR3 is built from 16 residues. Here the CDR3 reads CASSDHSGGPYNEQFF. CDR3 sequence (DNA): TGTGCCAGCAGTGATCATAGCGGGGGCCCATACAATGAGCAGTTCTTC.

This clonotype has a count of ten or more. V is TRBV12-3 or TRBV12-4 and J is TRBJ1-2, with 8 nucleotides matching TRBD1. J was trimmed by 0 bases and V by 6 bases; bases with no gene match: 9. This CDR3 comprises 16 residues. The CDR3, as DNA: TGTGCCAGCAGCTTGAGAAAGGACAGGGCTAACTATGGCTACACCTTC. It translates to CASSLRKDRANYGYTF.

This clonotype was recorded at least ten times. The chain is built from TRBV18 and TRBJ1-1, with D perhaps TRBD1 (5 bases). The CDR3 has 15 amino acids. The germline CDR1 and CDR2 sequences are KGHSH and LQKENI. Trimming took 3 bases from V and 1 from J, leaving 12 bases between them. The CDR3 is CASSPTGTGNTEAFF. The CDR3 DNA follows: TGTGCCAGCTCACCTACCGGGACGGGGAACACTGAAGCTTTCTTT. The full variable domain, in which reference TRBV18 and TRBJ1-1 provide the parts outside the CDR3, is NAGVMQNPRHLVRRRGQEARLRCSPMKGHSHVYWYRQLPEEGLKFMVYLQKENIIDESGMPKERFSAEFPKEGPSILRIQQVVRGDSAAYFCASSPTGTGNTEAFFGQGTRLTVV.

For the CDR3, the DNA is TGCGCCAGCAGCTTGCTCACAAGTGATGGCTACACCTTC. It specifies CASSLLTSDGYTF. The J gene is TRBJ1-2, the V gene TRBV5-1; the D is unclear. Germline loops: CDR1 SGHRS, CDR2 YFSETQ. Trimming removed 1 base at V and 6 bases at J, with 10 bases between. This CDR3 has 13 amino acids.

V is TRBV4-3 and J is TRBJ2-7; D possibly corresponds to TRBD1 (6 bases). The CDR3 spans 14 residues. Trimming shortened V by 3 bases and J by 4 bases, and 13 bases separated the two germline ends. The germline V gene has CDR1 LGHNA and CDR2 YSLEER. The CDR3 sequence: CASSHRDKRYEQYF. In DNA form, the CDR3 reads TGCGCCAGCAGCCACCGGGACAAACGGTACGAGCAGTACTTC.

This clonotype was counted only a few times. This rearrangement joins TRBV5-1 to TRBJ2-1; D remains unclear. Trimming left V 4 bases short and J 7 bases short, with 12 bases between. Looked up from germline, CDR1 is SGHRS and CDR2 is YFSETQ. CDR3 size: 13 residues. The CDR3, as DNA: TGCGCCAGCAGCCTCAGACTCGTTAATGAGCAGTTCTTC. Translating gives CASSLRLVNEQFF.

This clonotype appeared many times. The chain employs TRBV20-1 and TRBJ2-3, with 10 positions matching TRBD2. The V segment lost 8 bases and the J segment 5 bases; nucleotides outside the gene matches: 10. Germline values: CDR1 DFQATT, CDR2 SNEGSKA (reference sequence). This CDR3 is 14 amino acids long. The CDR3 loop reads CSTVAGGFRDTQYF. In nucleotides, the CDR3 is TGCAGTACCGTAGCGGGGGGATTCAGAGATACGCAGTATTTT.

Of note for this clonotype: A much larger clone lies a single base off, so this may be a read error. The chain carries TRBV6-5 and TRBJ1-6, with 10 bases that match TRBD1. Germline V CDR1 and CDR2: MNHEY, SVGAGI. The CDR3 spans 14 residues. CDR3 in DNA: TGTGTCAGCACGATCCGGGACAGGGGTTCACCCCTCCACTTT. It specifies CVSTIRDRGSPLHF.

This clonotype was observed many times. The CDR3 nucleotides are TGCAGCGTTCTCCCGGACAGTCCCTTTAACTATGGCTACACCTTC. Translated, it gives CSVLPDSPFNYGYTF. The chain joins TRBV29-1 to TRBJ1-2; perhaps TRBD1 as D (6 bases). V was clipped by 5 bases and J by 1 base, with 17 bases between them. The germline V gene has CDR1 SQVTM and CDR2 ANQGSEA. The CDR3 loop spans 15 amino acids.

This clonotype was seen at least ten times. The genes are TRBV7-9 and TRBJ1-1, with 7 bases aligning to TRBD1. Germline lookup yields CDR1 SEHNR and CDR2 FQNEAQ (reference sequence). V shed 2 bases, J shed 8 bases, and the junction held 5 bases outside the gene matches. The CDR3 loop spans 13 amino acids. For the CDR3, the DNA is TGTGCCAGCAGCTTATCCGGGACAGCAGAAGCTTTCTTT. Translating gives CASSLSGTAEAFF. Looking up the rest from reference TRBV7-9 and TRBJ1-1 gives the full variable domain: DTGVSQNPRHKITKRGQNVTFRCDPISEHNRLYWYRQTLGQGPEFLTYFQNEAQLEKSRLLSDRFSAERPKGSFSTLEIQRTEQGDSAMYLCASSLSGTAEAFFGQGTRLTVV.